The clone carrying this T cell receptor (beta chain) was counted once. The entry originates in a study of shared clonotypes between healthy human individuals. In the naive CD8 group, cells lacked CD45RO and were positively selected for CCR7, so terminally differentiated effector memory CD45RA+ cells were left out. Clones were sequenced by immunoSEQ multiplex PCR, and TCRdb holds only the in-frame ones, with some missing. The sample shows roughly 2,000,000 clones, approximately 92% of them seen only once. Germline CDR1 and CDR2: MNHNS and SASEGT. This CDR3 contains 16 residues. The germline V and J ends were trimmed by 0 bases and 4 bases, with 13 bases remaining between them.

Sequencing input: naive CD8+ T cells from PBMCs. The origin of this receptor is a young man in good health. Some clones in this sample may be carry-over from other donors' samples. The V and J genes are TRBV6-1 and TRBJ1-3; D is ambiguous. The CDR3 DNA follows: TGTGCCAGCAGTGAAGCGCTAGGGCTGGTCGGAAACACCATATATTTT. It yields the protein CASSEALGLVGNTIYF.